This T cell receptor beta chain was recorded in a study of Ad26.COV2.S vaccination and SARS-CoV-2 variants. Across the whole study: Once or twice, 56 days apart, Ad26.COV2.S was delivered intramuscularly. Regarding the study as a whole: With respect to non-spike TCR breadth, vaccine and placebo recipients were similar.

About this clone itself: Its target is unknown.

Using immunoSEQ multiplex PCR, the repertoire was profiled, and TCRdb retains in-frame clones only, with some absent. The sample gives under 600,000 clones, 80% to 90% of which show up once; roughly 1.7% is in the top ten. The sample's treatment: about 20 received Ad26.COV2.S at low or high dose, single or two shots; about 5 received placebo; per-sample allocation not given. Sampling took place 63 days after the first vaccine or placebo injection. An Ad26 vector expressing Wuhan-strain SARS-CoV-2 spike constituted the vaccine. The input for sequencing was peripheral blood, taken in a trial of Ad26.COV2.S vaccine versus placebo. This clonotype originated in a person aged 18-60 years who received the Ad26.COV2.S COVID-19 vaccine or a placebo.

CDR3 region: CASSALVSTGELFF. In DNA form, the CDR3 reads TGTGCCAGTAGCGCACTAGTTAGTACCGGGGAGCTGTTTTTT. The rearrangement links TRBV19 to TRBJ2-2, with D possibly TRBD2 on 5 matching bases. CDR3 size: 14 residues. V was pared by 6 bases and J by 5 bases, with 13 bases between. From germline, CDR1 is LNHDA and CDR2 SQIVND (reference sequence).